These 12 T cell receptor beta chains came from one sample sequenced in a study of cytomegalovirus exposure and HLA in healthy donors. Primers for the PCR totalled 60 Vbeta and 13 Jbeta. Data came from immunoSEQ multiplex PCR; TCRdb stores just in-frame clones and leaves some out. The sample holds tens of thousands of clones, 78% seen once. Sequenced: PBMCs. The receptors originated from a male donor in good health and CMV-seropositive.

The chain uses TRBV7-2 and TRBJ2-3; 7 bases map to TRBD2. The V segment lost 2 bases and the J segment 10 bases; nucleotides outside the gene matches: 9. The CDR3 covers 14 residues. Germline values: CDR1 SGHTA, CDR2 FQGNSA. The CDR3: CASSLTVTAGAQYF. The CDR3 DNA sequence: TGTGCCAGCAGCTTAACGGTGACGGCGGGGGCGCAGTATTTT.

The J gene is TRBJ2-5, the V gene TRBV2, with TRBD2 as a possible D gene (5 bases). The J call is uncertain, as TRBJ2-7 better fits the DNA end. Germline assignment: CDR1 SNHLY and CDR2 FYNNEI. The CDR3 length is 13 residues. CDR3 amino acids: CASTPGKPYEQYF. The DNA of the CDR3 is TGTGCCAGCACCCCGGGGAAACCCTACGAGCAGTACTTC.

V is TRBV4-3 and J is TRBJ2-2; perhaps TRBD2 as D (5 bases). The V end lost 0 bases, the J end lost 6 bases, and 17 bases lay between the germline ends. From germline, CDR1 is LGHNA and CDR2 YSLEER. The CDR3 spans 17 residues. The CDR3 here is CASSQDAFGVSAGELFF. The CDR3 bases are TGCGCCAGCAGCCAAGATGCATTCGGGGTATCGGCCGGGGAGCTGTTTTTT.

The chain links TRBV11-2 to TRBJ2-2, with 12 bases aligning to TRBD2. The CDR3 is 19 residues long. Germline CDR1 and CDR2: SGHAT and FQNNGV. The V gene end was trimmed by 4 bases and the J gene end by 5 bases; junction bases not matched to a gene: 14. CDR3 nucleotides: TGTGCCAGCAGCTCAACCCGAGGCATGCTAGCGGGAGGGACCGGGGAGCTGTTTTTT. Its protein is CASSSTRGMLAGGTGELFF.

V is TRBV10-3 and J is TRBJ1-2, with a weak D call TRBD1 (5 bases). Trimming removed 8 bases from V and 1 base from J, with 17 bases in between. Germline CDR1 is ENHRY and CDR2 is SYGVKD. There are 15 residues in the CDR3. The CDR3, as DNA: TGTGCCATCGGAGATACAGGAAGGGTTAACTATGGCTACACCTTC. Amino acid sequence: CAIGDTGRVNYGYTF.

The chain links TRBV7-9 to TRBJ2-5; 11 nucleotides align to TRBD2. V lost 0 bases and J lost 4; bases outside the gene matches: 1. This CDR3 contains 15 residues. The V gene's germline CDR1 is SEHNR and CDR2 FQNEAQ (reference sequence). In DNA form, the CDR3 reads TGTGCCAGCAGCTTAGCACTAGCGGGGGTAGAGACCCAGTACTTC. It codes for CASSLALAGVETQYF. Supplemented by reference TRBV7-9 and TRBJ2-5, the full variable domain reads DTGVSQNPRHKITKRGQNVTFRCDPISEHNRLYWYRQTLGQGPEFLTYFQNEAQLEKSRLLSDRFSAERPKGSFSTLEIQRTEQGDSAMYLCASSLALAGVETQYFGPGTRLLVL.

This clone was counted between two and nine times. The genes are TRBV19 and TRBJ1-2; D unresolved. The CDR3 loop spans 12 amino acids. Trimming left V 7 bases short and J 4 bases short, with 10 bases between. The germline CDR1 and CDR2 sequences are LNHDA and SQIVND (reference sequence). The CDR3: CASTFGVYGYTF. The CDR3 DNA sequence: TGTGCCAGTACTTTCGGGGTCTATGGCTACACCTTC.

The CDR3 is CASSRPRASGPSEQFF. The CDR3 DNA follows: TGTGCCAGTAGTCGTCCGAGGGCTAGCGGGCCATCTGAGCAGTTCTTC. The V gene is TRBV19, the J gene TRBJ2-1, with 8 positions matching TRBD2. The germline gives CDR1 LNHDA, CDR2 SQIVND (reference sequence). J gave up 9 bases and V 5 bases, and 15 bases lay outside the gene matches. There are 16 residues in the CDR3.

CDR3 coding DNA: TGTGCCAGCAGGGCTAATCAGGATGATGAGCAGTTCTTC. The encoded protein is CASRANQDDEQFF. The chain joins TRBV6-1 to TRBJ2-1, with D hard to call. Germline values: CDR1 MNHNS, CDR2 SASEGT. The V and J ends lost 6 bases and 8 bases respectively, with 14 bases between them. The CDR3 spans 13 residues.

The chain has TRBV7-2 and TRBJ2-2; TRBD2 is a possible D gene (6 bases). The CDR3 length is 16 residues. The V end was cut by 1 base, the J end by 0 bases, with 9 bases between. Germline lookup yields CDR1 SGHTA and CDR2 FQGNSA. CDR3 nucleotides: TGTGCCAGCAGCTTAGACGGGGGAGCGAACACCGGGGAGCTGTTTTTT. It specifies CASSLDGGANTGELFF.

There are a few counts of this clone. The chain couples TRBV23-1 to TRBJ2-3; 9 positions agree with TRBD1. TRBV23-1 is known as an ORF, though its function is uncertain. V shed 0 bases and J 4 bases; nucleotides not matched to a gene: 2. The CDR3 spans 15 residues. CDR3 sequence reads: CASSQSTGGADTQYF. CDR3 DNA sequence: TGCGCCAGCAGTCAATCCACAGGGGGCGCAGATACGCAGTATTTT.

The V gene is TRBV6-6, the J gene TRBJ1-5; D is ambiguous. Deletions cut 2 bases from V and 0 bases from J, with 11 bases between. The CDR3 spans 16 residues. The germline V gene has CDR1 MNHNY and CDR2 SVGAGI (reference sequence). The DNA for the CDR3 is TGTGCCAGCAGTTACAGGTCGGGAGCTAGCAATCAGCCCCAGCATTTT. Its protein is CASSYRSGASNQPQHF.